This T cell receptor (beta chain) was found in a study of CD8+ T cells in alopecia areata. In regard to this clone: Its antigen is still unknown. Other DNA sequences in this sample translate to the same CDR3.

Between the trimmed V and J ends, which lost 7 bases and 1 base, there was a span of 4 bases. CDR1 SQVTM and CDR2 ANQGSEA come from the germline V gene. The CDR3 spans 10 residues. Sequencing used cDNA as its template, made by extracting RNA and reverse transcribing it. Profiling relied on immunoSEQ multiplex PCR, and the TCRdb table lists in-frame clones only, not all of them. The table has hundreds of thousands of clones, approximately 60% seen once. The sample's treatment: oral pan-JAK inhibitor, 5-10 mg twice daily. Broader study findings: Lesional scalp, notably in alopecia totalis/universalis, had clonality above that of normal scalp. Uncertainty about whether baseline CD8+ expansion is linked to response remains, with one nonresponder.

The input for sequencing was CD4+ T cells sorted from blood, taken around week 53, from a patient treated with tofacitinib. This receptor was identified in a human donor with alopecia areata. The chain links TRBV29-1 to TRBJ1-1; D is unclear. CDR3 loop: CSGRNTEAFF. The CDR3 DNA reads TGCAGCGGCAGGAACACTGAAGCTTTCTTT. The full variable domain, with the rest looked up from reference TRBV29-1 and TRBJ1-1, is SAVISQKPSRDICQRGTSLTIQCQVDSQVTMMFWYRQQPGQSLTLIATANQGSEATYESGFVIDKFPISRPNLTFSTLTVSNMSPEDSSIYLCSGRNTEAFFGQGTRLTVV.